Listed below are T cell receptor beta chains from one sample, sequenced in a study of blood T cell repertoires in COVID-19. The repertoire was sequenced with immunoSEQ multiplex PCR; TCRdb's copy has only in-frame clones and lacks some. The sample consists of 150,000 to 200,000 clones, around 85% of them appearing once. Sequences were obtained from PBMCs or T cells enriched from blood (not recorded which). Receptors originate from a man aged 40-55 years who had recovered from COVID-19. Both conserved end residues are part of each CDR3. A D gene is named only where the DNA matches it firmly.

j_gene: TRBJ1-1; v_gene: TRBV5-1; d_gene: .; CDR3aa: CASSSGLEAFF; CDR3nt: TGCGCCAGCAGCTCGGGTCTTGAAGCTTTCTTT
j_gene: TRBJ2-6; v_gene: TRBV10-3; d_gene: .; CDR3aa: CAISRETGTGANVLTF; CDR3nt: TGTGCCATCAGTAGGGAAACCGGGACTGGGGCCAACGTCCTGACTTTC
j_gene: TRBJ2-3; v_gene: TRBV4-1; d_gene: TRBD1; CDR3aa: CASSQDDRGPTDTQYF; CDR3nt: TGCGCCAGCAGCCAAGATGACAGGGGGCCCACAGATACGCAGTATTTT
j_gene: TRBJ1-5; v_gene: TRBV19; d_gene: .; CDR3aa: CASSVTGGGNQPQHF; CDR3nt: TGTGCCAGTAGTGTTACGGGGGGAGGGAATCAGCCCCAGCATTTT
j_gene: TRBJ1-2; v_gene: TRBV7-9; d_gene: .; CDR3aa: CASSLSTGGYTF; CDR3nt: TGTGCCAGCAGCTTAAGTACGGGAGGCTACACCTTC
j_gene: TRBJ1-2; v_gene: TRBV27; d_gene: TRBD1; CDR3aa: CASSLRQGDYGYTF; CDR3nt: TGTGCCAGCAGTTTACGACAGGGGGACTATGGCTACACCTTC
j_gene: TRBJ1-5; v_gene: TRBV7-9; d_gene: .; CDR3aa: CASRQGNQPQHF; CDR3nt: TGTGCCAGCAGACAGGGAAATCAGCCCCAGCATTTT
j_gene: TRBJ2-1; v_gene: TRBV27; d_gene: TRBD2; CDR3aa: CASSPGGSYNEQFF; CDR3nt: TGTGCCAGCAGCCCGGGAGGCTCCTACAATGAGCAGTTCTTC
j_gene: TRBJ1-1; v_gene: TRBV9; d_gene: .; CDR3aa: CASSGGTAVNPEAFF; CDR3nt: TGTGCCAGCAGCGGGGGAACAGCGGTAAACCCTGAAGCTTTCTTT
j_gene: TRBJ2-7; v_gene: TRBV29-1; d_gene: .; CDR3aa: CSVVTATAYEQYF; CDR3nt: TGCAGCGTTGTGACAGCAACGGCCTACGAGCAGTACTTC